A single sample is the source of the 7 T cell receptor beta chains below, sequenced in a study of identical twins (dated by TCRdb to 2016 to 2017). Libraries were made using 5' RACE. Sequencer: Illumina HiSeq 2000. TCRdb trimmed public reads at Q25 via fastp, called clones via MiXCR and kept in-frame beta chains. Rows with one shared CDR3 protein collapse into an entry with the most common genes and DNA. Recorded for this sample are 1.5 million to 2 million distinct CDR3 sequences; roughly 35% of them occurred a single time. Around 0.3% of the sample comes from the top ten. The specimen was cord blood. The receptors stem from a newborn girl in good health.

About this clonotype: This clone may be a read error of a much larger clone one base away. The genes are TRBV24-1 and TRBJ1-2; perhaps TRBD1 as D (5 bases). The CDR3 loop spans 12 amino acids. Germline CDR1 and CDR2: KGHDR and SFDVKD. CDR3 region: CVTSDDSYGYTF. CDR3 sequence (DNA): TGTGTCACCAGTGATGACAGCTATGGCTACACCTTC.

The rearrangement joins TRBV27 to TRBJ2-7; D may correspond to TRBD1 or TRBD2 (5 bases each). The germline CDR1 and CDR2 sequences are MNHEY and SMNVEV (reference sequence). The V and J ends lost 7 bases and 4 bases respectively, with 20 bases between them. This CDR3 comprises 15 residues. The CDR3 nucleotides read TGTGCCAGCATTCCCTCACCCGGGGCCGGATACGAGCAGTACTTC. Amino acids: CASIPSPGAGYEQYF.

V and J are TRBV5-1 and TRBJ1-1; TRBD1 matches at 11 bases. With V trimmed by 4 bases and J by 3 bases, 8 bases remained unmatched. This CDR3 is 16 amino acids long. CDR1 and CDR2 from the germline V gene are SGHRS and YFSETQ. The CDR3 DNA follows: TGCGCCAGCAGCCCCCCGGGACAGGGGGTGGACACTGAAGCTTTCTTT. Its protein is CASSPPGQGVDTEAFF. Together with reference TRBV5-1 and TRBJ1-1, the CDR3 gives the full variable domain: KAGVTQTPRYLIKTRGQQVTLSCSPISGHRSVSWYQQTPGQGLQFLFEYFSETQRNKGNFPGRFSGRQFSNSRSEMNVSTLELGDSALYLCASSPPGQGVDTEAFFGQGTRLTVV.

This clonotype was seen a few times. V gene TRBV6-6 combines with J gene TRBJ1-2, with D perhaps matching TRBD1 (5 bases). Germline loops: CDR1 MNHNY, CDR2 SVGAGI (reference sequence). The CDR3 is 13 amino acids. Trimming stripped 0 bases from V and 10 bases from J, with 12 bases between. The CDR3 is CASSYSIGADYTF. The CDR3, as DNA: TGTGCCAGCAGTTACTCGATCGGGGCTGACTACACCTTC.

This sequence joins TRBV20-1 and TRBJ1-3; tentative D call: TRBD1 (5 bases). The ends were cut back, 3 bases at V and 4 bases at J, with 16 bases in the middle. Germline V CDR1 and CDR2: DFQATT, SNEGSKA (reference sequence). This CDR3 region has 15 residues. The CDR3 DNA reads as TGCAGTGCTAGCCCGGGACGGGAAACGGGAAACACCATATATTTT. The encoded protein is CSASPGRETGNTIYF.

This clonotype was seen only once. J is TRBJ2-5 and V is TRBV4-3, with D possibly being TRBD2 (6 bases). V lost 0 bases and J 11 bases, leaving 28 bases between the germline ends. CDR3 length: 18 amino acids. Per germline, CDR1 LGHNA and CDR2 YSLEER. The CDR3 sequence: CASSQDEGQRAGRNEQYF. The CDR3 coding sequence is TGCGCCAGCAGCCAAGATGAGGGTCAGCGGGCGGGTCGGAATGAGCAGTACTTC.

The chain has TRBV20-1 and TRBJ2-7, with D perhaps TRBD2 (5 bases). CDR1 and CDR2 (germline): DFQATT, SNEGSKA (reference sequence). The CDR3 covers 13 residues. V was trimmed by 6 bases and J by 3 bases, leaving 15 bases between them. CDR3 region: CSAIKLGSYEQYF. The DNA of the CDR3 is TGCAGTGCCATTAAGCTGGGGAGCTACGAGCAGTACTTC.